Below are 6 T cell receptor beta chains sequenced from a single sample in a study of T cells in narcolepsy. Some clones are missing from TCRdb's copy, which holds only in-frame ones; the method was immunoSEQ multiplex PCR. Of tens of thousands of clones listed, around 86% are singletons. Sequenced sample: memory (CD45RA-) CD4+ T cells from blood. Receptor source: a human donor in good health.

The gene calls are TRBV4-1 and TRBJ1-1, with D unclear. Trimming stripped 1 base from V and 0 bases from J, with 6 bases between. The CDR3 has 14 amino acids. CDR1 is MGHRA and CDR2 is YSYEKL in the germline V gene. The CDR3 bases are TGCGCCAGCAGCCAAGTTTTGGTGAACACTGAAGCTTTCTTT. Translation: CASSQVLVNTEAFF.

Only one count was recorded for this clone. The chain has TRBV6-5 and TRBJ1-1, with 7 bases lining up with TRBD1. This CDR3 region has 12 residues. Germline trimming cut 5 bases from V and 10 bases from J; bases unmatched to any gene: 7. Germline lookup yields CDR1 MNHEY and CDR2 SVGAGI. The CDR3 sequence: CASSVVGGPAFF. The CDR3 DNA reads as TGTGCCAGCAGTGTAGTAGGGGGCCCAGCTTTCTTT.

J is TRBJ1-1 and V is TRBV5-4; perhaps TRBD1 as D (6 bases). There are 17 residues in the CDR3. In germline, CDR1 is SGHNT, CDR2 YYREEE (reference sequence). Trimming left V 0 bases short and J 1 base short, with 16 bases between. As DNA, the CDR3 is TGTGCCAGCAGCTTGGTGGGCAGGGGAATGAGGAACACTGAAGCTTTCTTT. Translation gives CASSLVGRGMRNTEAFF. Using reference TRBV5-4 and TRBJ1-1 for the parts outside the CDR3, the full variable domain is ETGVTQSPTHLIKTRGQQVTLRCSSQSGHNTVSWYQQALGQGPQFIFQYYREEENGRGNFPPRFSGLQFPNYSSELNVNALELDDSALYLCASSLVGRGMRNTEAFFGQGTRLTVV.

This chain connects TRBV29-1 to TRBJ1-1; tentative D call: TRBD1 (5 bases). The CDR3 totals 16 residues. Per the germline V gene, CDR1 is SQVTM and CDR2 is ANQGSEA. Between the trimmed V and J ends, which lost 3 bases and 0 bases, there was a span of 17 bases. The chain's CDR3 is CSVETVSFPLNTEAFF. Here the CDR3 DNA reads TGCAGCGTTGAGACAGTATCCTTTCCCTTGAACACTGAAGCTTTCTTT. The variable domain in full, with the rest retrieved from reference TRBV29-1 and TRBJ1-1, is SAVISQKPSRDICQRGTSLTIQCQVDSQVTMMFWYRQQPGQSLTLIATANQGSEATYESGFVIDKFPISRPNLTFSTLTVSNMSPEDSSIYLCSVETVSFPLNTEAFFGQGTRLTVV.

The chain couples TRBV4-2 to TRBJ2-1, with D perhaps matching TRBD2 (6 bases). Trimming stripped 1 base from V and 7 bases from J, with 14 bases between. Germline-derived CDR1 and CDR2 are LGHNA and YNFKEQ. The CDR3 has 15 residues. The CDR3 spells CASSQVRGLGNEQFF. DNA of the CDR3: TGTGCCAGCAGCCAAGTTAGGGGACTTGGGAATGAGCAGTTCTTC.

This chain links TRBV6-1 with TRBJ1-3; D not resolved. The V gene's germline CDR1 is MNHNS and CDR2 SASEGT. V shed 2 bases and J shed 4 bases, with 15 bases lying between them. CDR3 length: 16 amino acids. CDR3 region: CASSEQKLTAGNTIYF. CDR3 nucleotides: TGTGCCAGCAGTGAACAGAAACTCACGGCGGGAAACACCATATATTTT.